Listed here are 29 T cell receptor beta chains from one sample, sequenced in a study of T cells in Graves' hyperthyroidism and ophthalmopathy. RNA transcripts yielded amplified TCR beta CDR3 regions. When the TCR CDR3 underwent first-round RT-PCR, the HTBI primer set was used. TCRdb reprocessed the multiplex PCR reads via MiXCR and lists one record per CDR3 protein. The table includes about 680,000 distinct CDR3 sequences, 30% to 40% detected once. The material sequenced was blood. These receptors all come from a woman in her thirties or forties with Graves' hyperthyroidism.

A word on this clonotype: A junction end diverges from the germline sequence, so it may reflect a read error. The genes are TRBV10-3 and TRBJ2-6; 8 bases fit TRBD2. CDR3 length equals 14 residues. In germline, CDR1 is ENHRY, CDR2 SYGVKD. DNA of the CDR3: TGTGCCATCAGTGAGACCGGGGGGGCCAACGTCCAGACTTTC. Amino acids: CAISETGGANVQTF.

In this sample, this clonotype turned up a few times. V is TRBV7-2 and J is TRBJ2-7, with D unclear. The V end lost 5 bases, the J end lost 0 bases, and 14 bases lay between the germline ends. Germline CDR1 SGHTA, CDR2 FQGNSA. CDR3 size: 15 residues. The CDR3 DNA follows: TGTGCCAGCAGCCGTTCCCCCCTGAGCTCCTACGAGCAGTACTTC. This gives the protein CASSRSPLSSYEQYF.

CDR3 DNA: TGTGCCAGCAGCCCCCAGACGGTTAGCACAGATACGCAGTATTTT. Residues: CASSPQTVSTDTQYF. The gene calls are TRBV25-1 and TRBJ2-3; D is undetermined. V lost 6 bases to trimming and J lost 0 bases, with 13 bases between them. The CDR3 is 15 amino acids. From germline, CDR1 is MGHDK and CDR2 SYGVNS.

This clonotype was seen at least ten times. In DNA, the CDR3 is TGTGCCAGCAGCTTAAGGAGGAACACCGGGGAGCTGTTTTTT. This codes for CASSLRRNTGELFF. The chain has TRBV7-3 and TRBJ2-2; D remains ambiguous. This CDR3 region has 14 residues. The V and J ends lost 1 base and 1 base respectively, with 4 bases between them. Germline V gene sequence: CDR1 SGHTA, CDR2 FQGTGA.

The rearrangement joins TRBV25-1 to TRBJ2-5; 8 nucleotides line up with TRBD2. The junction had 7 bases not matched to a gene; V was cut back by 0 bases and J by 1 base. The CDR3 covers 17 residues. In germline, CDR1 is MGHDK, CDR2 SYGVNS. Here the CDR3 reads CASSEYGPGGTQETQYF. The CDR3, as DNA: TGTGCCAGCAGTGAATATGGCCCGGGAGGGACCCAAGAGACCCAGTACTTC.

The table lists this clonotype with a few counts. The gene calls are TRBV5-4 and TRBJ2-2, with 15 bases that match TRBD2. V gave up 6 bases and J gave up 2 bases; unmatched junction bases: 5. Germline V gene data show CDR1 as SGHNT and CDR2 as YYREEE (reference sequence). The CDR3 is 17 amino acids. The CDR3 loop is CASTLGLAGGNTGELFF. In nucleotides, the CDR3 is TGTGCCAGCACCCTGGGACTAGCGGGGGGAAACACCGGGGAGCTGTTTTTT.

V is TRBV15 and J is TRBJ2-3; TRBD2 aligns across 7 bases. V was clipped by 8 bases and J by 4 bases; unmatched bases: 9. The CDR3 spans 14 residues. The germline gives CDR1 LNHNV, CDR2 YYDKDF (reference sequence). The CDR3 is CATAQRDRADTQYF. CDR3 coding DNA: TGTGCCACCGCGCAGCGGGATCGGGCAGATACGCAGTATTTT.

This clonotype has only one observation. Without the conserved terminal phenylalanine or tryptophan, this CDR3 likely stems from a read error. This chain uses TRBV6-5 with TRBJ1-5; D not resolved. The CDR3 runs 13 residues. Looked up from germline, CDR1 is MNHEY and CDR2 is SVGAGI. V was shortened by 4 bases and J by 9 bases, with 13 bases between the two germline ends. The CDR3 is CASSLALDRPQHL. The CDR3 DNA is TGTGCCAGCAGTTTGGCGTTAGATCGGCCCCAGCATCTT.

In its sample, this clonotype was seen many times. The chain combines TRBV7-2 with TRBJ1-6; possibly TRBD1 for D (5 bases). With 1 base removed from V and 7 bases from J, the gap between germline ends came to 11 bases. CDR3 length equals 15 residues. Germline V CDR1 and CDR2: SGHTA, FQGNSA. The CDR3 sequence: CASSLVRGSNSPLHF. CDR3 coding DNA: TGTGCCAGCAGCTTAGTTCGGGGGTCCAATTCACCCCTCCACTTT.

Notes on this clonotype: A read error may produce the germline difference seen at one junction end. This chain joins TRBV10-2 and TRBJ1-1, with D unresolved. CDR1 is WSHSY, CDR2 SAAADI, per germline. The CDR3 is 15 residues long. The DNA of the CDR3 is TGTGCCAGCAGTTCCGTGGCGCCTCGGAACACTGAAGCTTTCTTT. The encoded protein is CASSSVAPRNTEAFF.

The V and J genes are TRBV7-3 and TRBJ2-3; D gene ambiguous. The CDR3 length is 15 residues. Per the germline V gene, CDR1 is SGHTA and CDR2 is FQGTGA. V shed 3 bases and J shed 3 bases, with 13 bases lying between them. The CDR3: CASSFLAAETDTQYF. The CDR3 DNA is TGTGCCAGCAGCTTCTTGGCGGCCGAGACAGATACGCAGTATTTT. Full variable domain (rest looked up from reference TRBV7-3 and TRBJ2-3): GAGVSQTPSNKVTEKGKYVELRCDPISGHTALYWYRQSLGQGPEFLIYFQGTGAADDSGLPNDRFFAVRPEGSVSTLKIQRTERGDSAVYLCASSFLAAETDTQYFGPGTRLTVL.

The chain joins TRBV9 to TRBJ1-1, with D unclear. This CDR3 has 16 residues. Germline V gene sequence: CDR1 SGDLS, CDR2 YYNGEE. Deletions cut 4 bases from V and 4 bases from J, with 20 bases between. In nucleotides, the CDR3 is TGTGCCAGCAGCCCTAGAGAGGACGGGGTTCCCACTGAAGCTTTCTTT. Its translation: CASSPREDGVPTEAFF. The full variable domain, rest sourced from reference TRBV9 and TRBJ1-1, is DSGVTQTPKHLITATGQRVTLRCSPRSGDLSVYWYQQSLDQGLQFLIQYYNGEERAKGNILERFSAQQFPDLHSELNLSSLELGDSALYFCASSPREDGVPTEAFFGQGTRLTVV.

The chain has TRBV19 and TRBJ1-4, with D possibly TRBD1 on 5 matching bases. Trimming removed 6 bases from V and 5 bases from J, with 16 bases in between. There are 15 residues in the CDR3. Germline CDR1 and CDR2: LNHDA and SQIVND (reference sequence). The CDR3 DNA is TGTGCCAGTAGCCAACTATCGGGGGGAAATGAAAAACTGTTTTTT. Translation gives CASSQLSGGNEKLFF.

This clonotype has only a few counts. V and J are TRBV7-2 and TRBJ2-5; D unclear. Between the trimmed V and J ends, which lost 1 base and 5 bases, there was a span of 11 bases. CDR1 and CDR2 from the germline V gene are SGHTA and FQGNSA. The CDR3 sequence is 14 residues long. The CDR3 DNA is TGTGCCAGCAGCTTAGATCCGGGCTGGGAGACCCAGTACTTC. Its protein is CASSLDPGWETQYF.

With respect to this clonotype: A much larger clone sits a single nucleotide away, making a read error possible. The rearrangement links TRBV14 to TRBJ2-7; perhaps TRBD2 as D (6 bases). Germline loops: CDR1 SGHDN, CDR2 FVKESK. This CDR3 contains 13 residues. With 4 bases removed from V and 9 bases from J, the gap between germline ends came to 16 bases. CDR3 residues: CASSPKTSHGQYF. For the CDR3, the DNA is TGTGCCAGCAGCCCAAAGACTAGTCACGGGCAGTACTTC.

This clonotype was picked up many times. The V and J genes are TRBV9 and TRBJ2-7, with unresolved D. Trimming removed 0 bases from V and 0 bases from J, with 7 bases in between. Germline CDR1 reads SGDLS; CDR2 reads YYNGEE. This CDR3 has 14 residues. CDR3: CASSVEGISYEQYF. The CDR3 nucleotides read TGTGCCAGCAGCGTAGAGGGCATCTCCTACGAGCAGTACTTC.

There are a few counts of this clonotype. The J gene is TRBJ2-7, the V gene TRBV6-4; no reliable D call. The germline V and J ends were trimmed by 8 bases and 4 bases, with 6 bases remaining between them. CDR1 MRHNA and CDR2 SNTAGT come from the germline V gene. The length of the CDR3 is 10 residues. Written as DNA, the CDR3 is TGTGCCAGCCCCCTATACGAGCAGTACTTC. Its protein is CASPLYEQYF.

This clonotype showed up just a few times. The chain uses TRBV19 and TRBJ1-1; TRBD1 matches at 7 bases. Germline lookup yields CDR1 LNHDA and CDR2 SQIVND (reference sequence). CDR3 size: 13 residues. Losses at the gene ends were 1 base for V and 5 bases for J; bases not matched to a gene: 1. This chain's CDR3 is CASSIAGGTEAFF. In DNA, the CDR3 is TGTGCCAGTAGTATAGCAGGGGGTACTGAAGCTTTCTTT.

This clonotype was seen many times. The genes are TRBV7-1 and TRBJ1-2, with D perhaps TRBD1 (5 bases). TRBV7-1 is noted as an ORF with a role that remains uncertain. V lost 1 base and J 8 bases, leaving 11 bases between the germline ends. CDR3 size: 13 residues. Here the CDR3 DNA reads TGTGCCAGCAGCTCAGGGGGCGCCGGAGGCTACACCTTC. Translation gives CASSSGGAGGYTF.

This clonotype was picked up many times. The chain combines TRBV7-2 with TRBJ2-7; possibly TRBD2 for D (6 bases). The CDR3 loop spans 15 amino acids. The ends were cut back, 1 base at V and 3 bases at J, with 13 bases in the middle. Germline assignment: CDR1 SGHTA and CDR2 FQGNSA. The CDR3 DNA reads TGTGCCAGCAGCTTAGAGGGTCTAGCGAACTACGAGCAGTACTTC. The encoded protein is CASSLEGLANYEQYF. Full variable domain (remainder filled in from reference TRBV7-2 and TRBJ2-7): GAGVSQSPSNKVTEKGKDVELRCDPISGHTALYWYRQSLGQGLEFLIYFQGNSAPDKSGLPSDRFSAERTGGSVSTLTIQRTQQEDSAVYLCASSLEGLANYEQYFGPGTRLTVT.

The V and J genes are TRBV13 and TRBJ1-3; no clear D. CDR3 length: 15 amino acids. Trimming removed 2 bases at V and 3 bases at J, with 11 bases between. Germline-derived CDR1 and CDR2 are PRHDT and FYEKMQ (reference sequence). This chain's CDR3 is CASSLSAGDGNTIYF. DNA for the CDR3: TGTGCCAGCAGCTTAAGCGCCGGGGATGGAAACACCATATATTTT.

Many counts were recorded for this clonotype. The genes are TRBV29-1 and TRBJ1-2, with 8 positions matching TRBD1. The CDR3 contains 13 residues. Per the germline V gene, CDR1 is SQVTM and CDR2 is ANQGSEA. J was trimmed by 3 bases and V by 4 bases; bases with no gene match: 4. CDR3 sequence: CSVGQGTDYGYTF. CDR3 sequence (DNA): TGCAGCGTTGGACAGGGGACAGACTATGGCTACACCTTC.

This clonotype was seen a handful of times. The gene calls are TRBV9 and TRBJ2-2, with D perhaps TRBD1 (5 bases). V gave up 2 bases and J gave up 6 bases, with 11 bases separating them. The germline V gene has CDR1 SGDLS and CDR2 YYNGEE. This CDR3 region has 14 residues. The CDR3 reads CASSVKGASGELFF. The CDR3 coding sequence is TGTGCCAGCAGCGTGAAAGGGGCGTCCGGGGAGCTGTTTTTT. The entire variable domain, with the rest obtained from reference TRBV9 and TRBJ2-2, is as follows: DSGVTQTPKHLITATGQRVTLRCSPRSGDLSVYWYQQSLDQGLQFLIQYYNGEERAKGNILERFSAQQFPDLHSELNLSSLELGDSALYFCASSVKGASGELFFGEGSRLTVL.

This clonotype has ten or more counts. The chain is built from TRBV20-1 and TRBJ2-5; D call uncertain. The V and J ends lost 6 bases and 1 base respectively, with 21 bases between them. Germline V gene lookup returns CDR1 DFQATT and CDR2 SNEGSKA (reference sequence). This CDR3 is built from 16 residues. The CDR3 region has the DNA TGCAGTGCGATAGAGTTTTCCCCAGAACGCCAAGAGACCCAGTACTTC. This sequence encodes CSAIEFSPERQETQYF.

V is TRBV7-9 and J is TRBJ2-5; perhaps D is TRBD1 or TRBD2 (5 bases each). The V end lost 1 base, the J end lost 4 bases, and 16 bases lay between the germline ends. Germline CDR1 is SEHNR and CDR2 is FQNEAQ (reference sequence). This CDR3 is 16 amino acids long. As DNA, the CDR3 is TGTGCCAGCAGCTTAGGGCTCGGGACCAGGGCAGAGACCCAGTACTTC. Its translation is CASSLGLGTRAETQYF.

This clonotype was seen repeatedly, ten times or more. J is TRBJ1-6 and V is TRBV10-3, with D tentatively TRBD1 (5 bases). CDR3 size: 15 residues. CDR1 and CDR2 (germline): ENHRY, SYGVKD. Trimming shortened V by 6 bases and J by 10 bases, and 19 bases separated the two germline ends. The CDR3 protein is CAIRDQGGPLSPLHF. CDR3 DNA sequence: TGTGCCATCAGGGATCAGGGAGGCCCCCTCTCACCCCTCCACTTT.

This clonotype was detected only a few times. With a much larger clone just one base away, this may be a read error. The rearrangement uses TRBV12-3 or TRBV12-4 and TRBJ1-6; D call uncertain. CDR3 size: 12 residues. Trimming left V 3 bases short and J 14 bases short, with 11 bases between. The CDR3 DNA is TGTGCCAGCAGTTTGTTCTCGTCATCCCTCCACTTT. Translating it yields CASSLFSSSLHF.

Concerning this clonotype itself: A clone one base away is much larger, so this may be a read error. V usage is TRBV29-1 and J usage is TRBJ1-2; maybe TRBD1 (5 bases). CDR3 length equals 11 residues. V was clipped by 2 bases and J by 7 bases, with 8 bases between them. Germline loops: CDR1 SQVTM, CDR2 ANQGSEA. DNA for the CDR3: TGCAGCGTTGAACGGGGGGGTGGCTACACCTTC. Its protein product is CSVERGGGYTF.

V is TRBV19 and J is TRBJ2-3; 8 positions match TRBD2. Germline loops: CDR1 LNHDA, CDR2 SQIVND (reference sequence). Trimming cost V 9 bases and J 2 bases; bases outside gene matches: 13. The CDR3 length is 16 residues. The CDR3, as DNA: TGTGCCAGCTCCCTGGGGCGGGGGGCATTCACAGATACGCAGTATTTT. It translates to CASSLGRGAFTDTQYF.